Below, 29 T cell receptor beta chains from the same sample are listed, as sequenced in a study of cytomegalovirus exposure and HLA in healthy donors. Primers included in the PCR were 60 Vbeta and 13 Jbeta primers. Here immunoSEQ multiplex PCR was the method, and the copy in TCRdb shows in-frame clones only, minus some. The table has approximately 190,000 clones, roughly 73% seen once. The source material was PBMCs. Receptor source: a woman aged 25 to 39 in good health and CMV-seronegative.

This clone showed up many times. This sequence joins TRBV6-6 and TRBJ2-7; TRBD2 agrees at 7 bases. Germline CDR1 is MNHNY and CDR2 is SVGAGI (reference sequence). This CDR3 spans 14 amino acids. The V gene end was trimmed by 2 bases and the J gene end by 5 bases; junction bases not matched to a gene: 6. The CDR3 protein is CASSYGGGADEQYF. The CDR3 DNA follows: TGTGCCAGCAGTTACGGGGGAGGGGCGGACGAGCAGTACTTC.

This clone was observed a few times. The chain combines TRBV9 with TRBJ2-2; 11 bases are a match to TRBD2. The V gene end was trimmed by 0 bases and the J gene end by 2 bases; junction bases not matched to a gene: 6. The length of the CDR3 is 18 residues. Germline V lookup: CDR1 SGDLS, CDR2 YYNGEE. The CDR3: CASSVGTSGRTNTGELFF. The DNA of the CDR3 is TGTGCCAGCAGCGTAGGGACTAGCGGGCGGACTAACACCGGGGAGCTGTTTTTT.

The rearrangement joins TRBV7-3 to TRBJ1-3; D is undetermined. From germline, CDR1 is SGHTA and CDR2 FQGTGA. The CDR3 contains 14 residues. Trimming shortened V by 2 bases and J by 2 bases, and 7 bases separated the two germline ends. This CDR3 is CASSLRRPGNTIYF. The DNA for the CDR3 is TGTGCCAGCAGCTTACGGAGGCCTGGAAACACCATATATTTT.

The chain employs TRBV2 and TRBJ1-4; D unresolved. Germline V gives CDR1 SNHLY, CDR2 FYNNEI. V lost 7 bases, J lost 7 bases, and 13 bases lay in between. This CDR3 spans 13 amino acids. CDR3 DNA: TGTGCCAGCATTCGGGGATTGGGTGAAAAACTGTTTTTT. It codes for CASIRGLGEKLFF.

V is TRBV7-2 and J is TRBJ2-7; D gene uncertain. V dropped 0 bases and J dropped 3 bases, with 6 bases sitting between them. From germline, CDR1 is SGHTA and CDR2 FQGNSA. The CDR3 sequence is 13 residues long. The CDR3 protein is CASSLAFSYEQYF. Here the CDR3 DNA reads TGTGCCAGCAGCTTAGCGTTCAGCTACGAGCAGTACTTC. The whole variable domain, remainder taken from reference TRBV7-2 and TRBJ2-7, is GAGVSQSPSNKVTEKGKDVELRCDPISGHTALYWYRQSLGQGLEFLIYFQGNSAPDKSGLPSDRFSAERTGGSVSTLTIQRTQQEDSAVYLCASSLAFSYEQYFGPGTRLTVT.

The genes are TRBV6-6 and TRBJ1-4; D call uncertain. The germline V and J ends were trimmed by 6 bases and 8 bases, with 13 bases remaining between them. The germline V gene encodes CDR1 MNHNY and CDR2 SVGAGI (reference sequence). This CDR3 has 13 residues. CDR3 sequence: CASRTDGEEKLFF. The CDR3 DNA is TGTGCCAGCAGGACTGACGGAGAAGAAAAACTGTTTTTT.

In this sample, this clone turned up once. V usage is TRBV5-4 and J usage is TRBJ2-5; 13 bases match TRBD2. Near its end, the DNA agrees better with TRBJ2-7, so the J call may be wrong. This CDR3 spans 16 amino acids. Germline CDR1 SGHNT, CDR2 YYREEE (reference sequence). The DNA for the CDR3 is TGTGCCAGCAGCAGAGGACTAGCGGGGGACCCCTCCGAGCAGTACTTC. Translating gives CASSRGLAGDPSEQYF.

The CDR3 region is CSALGLAGGPGEQYF. The CDR3 DNA reads as TGCAGCGCCCTAGGACTAGCGGGAGGGCCGGGTGAGCAGTACTTC. V and J are TRBV29-1 and TRBJ2-7; 15 bases line up with TRBD2. The CDR3 has 15 residues. Trimming cost V 7 bases and J 7 bases; bases outside gene matches: 11. CDR1 and CDR2 from the germline V gene are SQVTM and ANQGSEA.

This clone was seen just once. This sequence joins TRBV10-3 and TRBJ2-1; D ambiguous. CDR3 length equals 12 residues. V was pared by 2 bases and J by 6 bases, with 5 bases between. The germline CDR1 and CDR2 sequences are ENHRY and SYGVKD. CDR3 residues: CAISEPSNEQFF. The DNA for the CDR3 is TGTGCCATCAGTGAGCCCTCCAATGAGCAGTTCTTC.

The chain couples TRBV6-5 to TRBJ1-1; D is unclear. There are 12 residues in the CDR3. Germline V gives CDR1 MNHEY, CDR2 SVGAGI. The ends were cut back, 8 bases at V and 3 bases at J, with 10 bases in the middle. For the CDR3, the DNA is TGTGCCAGCGGCCGGAGGCACACTGAAGCTTTCTTT. Its protein is CASGRRHTEAFF.

This chain connects TRBV29-1 to TRBJ1-1; 7 bases are a match to TRBD1. CDR3 length: 14 amino acids. V lost 3 bases to trimming and J lost 1 base; unmatched junction nucleotides: 5. Per the germline V gene, CDR1 is SQVTM and CDR2 is ANQGSEA. CDR3: CSVDGTGANTEAFF. In nucleotides, the CDR3 is TGCAGCGTTGATGGTACAGGGGCGAACACTGAAGCTTTCTTT.

This rearrangement joins TRBV29-1 to TRBJ1-1; D call uncertain. V lost 4 bases to trimming and J lost 2 bases, with 8 bases between them. CDR1 is SQVTM, CDR2 ANQGSEA, per germline. The CDR3 spans 12 residues. CDR3 loop: CSVGSGNTEAFF. The DNA for the CDR3 is TGCAGCGTTGGTAGCGGTAACACTGAAGCTTTCTTT.

The chain couples TRBV7-9 to TRBJ2-1; 13 nucleotides line up with TRBD2. Germline CDR1 is SEHNR and CDR2 is FQNEAQ (reference sequence). J gave up 2 bases and V 5 bases, and 6 bases lay outside the gene matches. The CDR3 consists of 17 residues. The chain's CDR3 is CASSIIGLAGAYNEQFF. The DNA for the CDR3 is TGTGCCAGCAGCATTATCGGACTAGCGGGAGCCTACAATGAGCAGTTCTTC.

This chain connects TRBV18 to TRBJ1-6; D ambiguous. V lost 8 bases, J lost 0 bases, and 11 bases lay in between. This CDR3 is built from 15 residues. CDR1 is KGHSH, CDR2 LQKENI, per germline. The CDR3 loop is CASRGQSSYNSPLHF. CDR3 DNA: TGTGCCAGCCGAGGGCAGTCCTCCTATAATTCACCCCTCCACTTT.

The chain is built from TRBV18 and TRBJ1-1; tentatively, D is TRBD1 (5 bases). The CDR3 spans 12 residues. Per the germline V gene, CDR1 is KGHSH and CDR2 is LQKENI. Between the trimmed V and J ends, which lost 0 bases and 6 bases, there was a span of 5 bases. The CDR3 here is CASSPPTAEAFF. CDR3 nucleotide sequence: TGTGCCAGCTCACCACCGACAGCTGAAGCTTTCTTT.

The chain combines TRBV7-8 with TRBJ2-5; D is possibly TRBD2 (5 bases). V was cut by 0 bases and J by 2 bases, with 13 bases left in between. The V gene's germline CDR1 is SGHVS and CDR2 FQNEAQ. The length of the CDR3 is 16 residues. The CDR3 loop is CASSLARTRPQETQYF. CDR3 DNA: TGTGCCAGCAGCTTAGCCCGAACTAGGCCTCAAGAGACCCAGTACTTC.

This clone was seen just once. This chain uses TRBV10-3 with TRBJ1-5; D is undetermined. Germline V gives CDR1 ENHRY, CDR2 SYGVKD. Trimming cost V 4 bases and J 5 bases, with 9 bases left between them. This CDR3 has 13 amino acids. CDR3: CAISVREDQPQHF. The CDR3 nucleotides are TGTGCCATCAGTGTAAGAGAGGATCAGCCCCAGCATTTT.

The chain recombines TRBV6-1 with TRBJ1-1; weak D call: TRBD1 (6 bases). CDR3 length equals 15 residues. CDR1 is MNHNS, CDR2 SASEGT, per germline. V lost 6 bases to trimming and J lost 5 bases, with 19 bases between them. CDR3 amino acids: CASSRGAESWTEAFF. The CDR3 coding sequence is TGTGCCAGCAGCAGGGGCGCGGAGTCTTGGACTGAAGCTTTCTTT.

The chain combines TRBV4-1 with TRBJ2-7; a weak D match, TRBD2 (5 bases). This CDR3 spans 16 amino acids. With 1 base removed from V and 3 bases from J, the gap between germline ends came to 16 bases. Germline CDR1 is MGHRA and CDR2 is YSYEKL. The CDR3 nucleotides read TGCGCCAGCAGCCAAGGGGTCGGAGGTCCTGGCTACGAGCAGTACTTC. As protein: CASSQGVGGPGYEQYF.

The V call is TRBV2, the J call TRBJ2-7; 8 nucleotides line up with TRBD2. V gave up 7 bases and J gave up 1 base; unmatched junction bases: 18. The CDR3 is 18 residues long. Germline lookup yields CDR1 SNHLY and CDR2 FYNNEI. CDR3 DNA sequence: TGTGCCAGCACCGGATCCCCTCCTGCGCGGGGGGTTTCCTACGAGCAGTACTTC. It yields the protein CASTGSPPARGVSYEQYF.

This chain joins TRBV6-1 and TRBJ1-5; 9 bases line up with TRBD1. The CDR3 runs 15 residues. Germline-derived CDR1 and CDR2 are MNHNS and SASEGT. Trimming took 6 bases from V and 4 from J; bases not matched to a gene: 7. In nucleotides, the CDR3 is TGTGCCAGCAGCCGGCGGACAGGGGCAAATCAGCCCCAGCATTTT. Protein: CASSRRTGANQPQHF.

This chain links TRBV11-1 with TRBJ2-4, with 10 bases that match TRBD2. The CDR3 contains 16 residues. V lost 5 bases to trimming and J lost 0 bases; unmatched junction nucleotides: 4. Germline V lookup: CDR1 SGHAT, CDR2 FQDESV (reference sequence). The CDR3 spells CASSRGLAVAKNIQYF. The DNA for the CDR3 is TGTGCCAGCAGCCGTGGACTAGCGGTAGCCAAAAACATTCAGTACTTC.

This clone was picked up one time. This chain joins TRBV6-1 and TRBJ1-1; possibly TRBD1 for D (5 bases). CDR3 length equals 13 residues. Trimming took off 5 bases at V and 0 bases at J, with 7 bases between the two ends. Germline V gene sequence: CDR1 MNHNS, CDR2 SASEGT. Here the CDR3 reads CASSTGVNTEAFF. CDR3 bases: TGTGCCAGCAGTACGGGGGTGAACACTGAAGCTTTCTTT.

The genes are TRBV19 and TRBJ2-1; D is possibly TRBD2 (6 bases). Germline V CDR1 and CDR2: LNHDA, SQIVND (reference sequence). This CDR3 is built from 14 residues. Trimming left V 6 bases short and J 7 bases short, with 16 bases between. The CDR3 DNA reads TGTGCCAGTAGCTTGGGGGGAGACTCTAATGAGCAGTTCTTC. It codes for CASSLGGDSNEQFF.

This clone has just a few counts. V is TRBV10-3 and J is TRBJ2-3, with TRBD2 matching 7 bases. Germline values: CDR1 ENHRY, CDR2 SYGVKD. There are 14 residues in the CDR3. V lost 4 bases and J lost 2; bases outside the gene matches: 3. CDR3 bases: TGTGCCATCAGTGGCGGGGGTCTCACAGATACGCAGTATTTT. Amino acid sequence: CAISGGGLTDTQYF.

This chain links TRBV7-8 with TRBJ2-1; 7 nucleotides align to TRBD2. Germline CDR1 reads SGHVS; CDR2 reads FQNEAQ. This CDR3 has 15 amino acids. Unmatched junction bases numbered 6, after V lost 5 bases and J lost 2 bases. The CDR3 loop reads CASSRSGITYNEQFF. CDR3 sequence (DNA): TGTGCCAGCAGCCGCAGCGGGATCACCTACAATGAGCAGTTCTTC. Combining the CDR3 with reference TRBV7-8 and TRBJ2-1 gives the whole variable domain GAGVSQSPRYKVAKRGQDVALRCDPISGHVSLFWYQQALGQGPEFLTYFQNEAQLDKSGLPSDRFFAERPEGSVSTLKIQRTQQEDSAVYLCASSRSGITYNEQFFGPGTRLTVL.

The chain couples TRBV6-1 to TRBJ2-7; the D gene is possibly TRBD2 (6 bases). There are 11 residues in the CDR3. Trimming left V 11 bases short and J 4 bases short, with 12 bases between. Germline CDR1 is MNHNS and CDR2 is SASEGT. The CDR3 DNA sequence: TGTGCCGCGGGAAACGGTTACGAGCAGTACTTC. This codes for CAAGNGYEQYF.

V gene TRBV5-1 combines with J gene TRBJ2-1; D is unresolved. With 1 base removed from V and 8 bases from J, the gap between germline ends came to 10 bases. Per the germline V gene, CDR1 is SGHRS and CDR2 is YFSETQ. The CDR3 spans 13 residues. CDR3 sequence reads: CASSLSLFDEQFF. In DNA, the CDR3 is TGCGCCAGCAGCTTGTCCCTCTTCGATGAGCAGTTCTTC.

The chain combines TRBV10-3 with TRBJ1-2; the D is unclear. The germline V and J ends were trimmed by 6 bases and 4 bases, with 9 bases remaining between them. The CDR3 loop spans 12 amino acids. CDR1 and CDR2 (germline): ENHRY, SYGVKD. CDR3 sequence: CAISGRGYGYTF. Written as DNA, the CDR3 is TGTGCCATCAGCGGGAGAGGCTATGGCTACACCTTC.